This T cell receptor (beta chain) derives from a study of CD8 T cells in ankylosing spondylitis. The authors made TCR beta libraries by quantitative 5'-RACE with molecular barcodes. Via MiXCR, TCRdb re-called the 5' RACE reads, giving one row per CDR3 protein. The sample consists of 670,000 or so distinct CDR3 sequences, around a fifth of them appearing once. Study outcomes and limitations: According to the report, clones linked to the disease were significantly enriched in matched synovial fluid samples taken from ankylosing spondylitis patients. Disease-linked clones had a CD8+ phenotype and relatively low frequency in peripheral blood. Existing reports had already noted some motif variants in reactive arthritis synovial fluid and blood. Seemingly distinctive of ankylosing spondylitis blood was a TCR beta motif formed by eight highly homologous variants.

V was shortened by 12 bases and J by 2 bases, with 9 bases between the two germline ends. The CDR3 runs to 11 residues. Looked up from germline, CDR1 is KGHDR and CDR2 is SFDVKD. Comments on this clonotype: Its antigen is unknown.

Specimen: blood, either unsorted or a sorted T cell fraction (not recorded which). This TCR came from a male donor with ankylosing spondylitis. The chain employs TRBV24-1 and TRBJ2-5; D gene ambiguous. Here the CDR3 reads CAPLPQETQYF. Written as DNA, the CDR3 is TGTGCCCCCCTTCCGCAAGAGACCCAGTACTTC.